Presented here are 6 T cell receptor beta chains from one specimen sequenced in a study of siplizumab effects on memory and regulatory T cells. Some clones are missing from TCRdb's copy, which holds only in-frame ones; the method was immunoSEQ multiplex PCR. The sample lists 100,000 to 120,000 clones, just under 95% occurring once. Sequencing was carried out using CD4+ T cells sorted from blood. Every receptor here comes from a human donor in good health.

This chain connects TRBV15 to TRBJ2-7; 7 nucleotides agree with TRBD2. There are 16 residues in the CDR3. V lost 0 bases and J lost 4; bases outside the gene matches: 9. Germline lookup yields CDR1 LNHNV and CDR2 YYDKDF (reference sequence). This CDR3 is CATSRDPLSGGYEQYF. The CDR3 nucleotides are TGTGCCACCAGCAGAGATCCCCTTTCGGGGGGATACGAGCAGTACTTC.

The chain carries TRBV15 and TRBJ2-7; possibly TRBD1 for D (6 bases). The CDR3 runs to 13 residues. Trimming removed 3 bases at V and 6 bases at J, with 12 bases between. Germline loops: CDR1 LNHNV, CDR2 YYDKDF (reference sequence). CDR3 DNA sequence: TGTGCCACCAGCAGGGGGGCTGGCCGCGAGCAGTACTTC. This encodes CATSRGAGREQYF.

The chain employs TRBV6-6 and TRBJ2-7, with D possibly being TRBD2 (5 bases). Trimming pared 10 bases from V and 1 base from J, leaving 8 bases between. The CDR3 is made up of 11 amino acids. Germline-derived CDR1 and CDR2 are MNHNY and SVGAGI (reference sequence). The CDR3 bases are TGTGCCACCCGGACTTCCTACGAGCAGTACTTC. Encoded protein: CATRTSYEQYF.

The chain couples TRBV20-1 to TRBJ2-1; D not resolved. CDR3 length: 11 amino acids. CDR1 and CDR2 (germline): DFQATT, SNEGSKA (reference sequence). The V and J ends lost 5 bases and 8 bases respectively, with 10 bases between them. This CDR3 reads CSAGRLDEQFF. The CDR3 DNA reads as TGCAGTGCTGGCAGGTTGGATGAGCAGTTCTTC.

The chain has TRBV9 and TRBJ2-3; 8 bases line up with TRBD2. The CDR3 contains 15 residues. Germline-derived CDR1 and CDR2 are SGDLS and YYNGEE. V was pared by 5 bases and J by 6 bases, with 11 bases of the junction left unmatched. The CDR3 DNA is TGTGCCAGCAGTCCTGGGGGCGGGAGGTCCGATACGCAGTATTTT. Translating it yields CASSPGGGRSDTQYF. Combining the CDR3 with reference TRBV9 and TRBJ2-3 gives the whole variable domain DSGVTQTPKHLITATGQRVTLRCSPRSGDLSVYWYQQSLDQGLQFLIQYYNGEERAKGNILERFSAQQFPDLHSELNLSSLELGDSALYFCASSPGGGRSDTQYFGPGTRLTVL.

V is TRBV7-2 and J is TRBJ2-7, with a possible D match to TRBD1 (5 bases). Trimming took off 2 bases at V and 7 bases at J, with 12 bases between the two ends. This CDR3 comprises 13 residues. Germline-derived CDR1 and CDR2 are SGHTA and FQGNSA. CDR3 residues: CASSLQGVGEQYF. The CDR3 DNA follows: TGTGCCAGCAGCTTACAGGGTGTAGGGGAGCAGTACTTC.